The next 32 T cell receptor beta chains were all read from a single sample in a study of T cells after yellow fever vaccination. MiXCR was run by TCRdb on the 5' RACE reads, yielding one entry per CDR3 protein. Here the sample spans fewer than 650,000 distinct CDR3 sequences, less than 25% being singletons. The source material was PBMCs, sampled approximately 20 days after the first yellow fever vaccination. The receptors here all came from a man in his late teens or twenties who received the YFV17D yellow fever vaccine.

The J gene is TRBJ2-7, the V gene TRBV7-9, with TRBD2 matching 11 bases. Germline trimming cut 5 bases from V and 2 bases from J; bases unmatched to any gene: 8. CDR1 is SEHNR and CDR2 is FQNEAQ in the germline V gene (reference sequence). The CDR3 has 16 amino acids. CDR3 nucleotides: TGTGCCAGCAGCCCTAGCGGGGGGCTCACAGCCTACGAGCAGTACTTC. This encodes CASSPSGGLTAYEQYF.

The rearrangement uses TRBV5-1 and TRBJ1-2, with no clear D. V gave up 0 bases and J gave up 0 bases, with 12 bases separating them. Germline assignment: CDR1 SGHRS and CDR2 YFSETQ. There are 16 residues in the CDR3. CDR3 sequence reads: CASSLDRGTTNYGYTF. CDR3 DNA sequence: TGCGCCAGCAGCTTGGACAGAGGAACAACTAACTATGGCTACACCTTC.

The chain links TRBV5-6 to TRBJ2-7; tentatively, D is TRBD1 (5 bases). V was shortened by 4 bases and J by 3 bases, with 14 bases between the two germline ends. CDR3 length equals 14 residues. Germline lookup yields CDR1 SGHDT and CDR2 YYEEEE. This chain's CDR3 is CASSLSPGNYEQYV. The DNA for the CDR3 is TGTGCCAGCAGCCTAAGTCCAGGGAACTACGAGCAGTACGTC.

CDR3 nucleotides: TGCGCCAGCAGCACCCGCGCCTCTAATGAGCAGTTCTTC. Its protein is CASSTRASNEQFF. The chain links TRBV5-1 to TRBJ2-1; D unclear. The V end lost 4 bases, the J end lost 7 bases, and 12 bases lay between the germline ends. CDR3 size: 13 residues. CDR1 and CDR2 from the germline V gene are SGHRS and YFSETQ.

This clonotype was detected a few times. The CDR3 protein is CASEGTVNTEAFF. The CDR3 DNA is TGTGCCTCGGAGGGGACAGTGAACACTGAAGCTTTCTTT. The V call is TRBV2, the J call TRBJ1-1, with 7 bases identical to TRBD1. Unmatched junction bases numbered 6, after V lost 11 bases and J lost 0 bases. Germline assignment: CDR1 SNHLY and CDR2 FYNNEI. This CDR3 region has 13 residues.

The CDR3 here is CASSQEEAPYNEQFF. CDR3 in DNA: TGTGCCAGCAGCCAAGAAGAGGCGCCGTACAATGAGCAGTTCTTC. The rearrangement links TRBV4-2 to TRBJ2-1; D gene unclear. This CDR3 has 15 residues. The germline gives CDR1 LGHNA, CDR2 YNFKEQ. V was trimmed by 0 bases and J by 4 bases, leaving 10 bases between them.

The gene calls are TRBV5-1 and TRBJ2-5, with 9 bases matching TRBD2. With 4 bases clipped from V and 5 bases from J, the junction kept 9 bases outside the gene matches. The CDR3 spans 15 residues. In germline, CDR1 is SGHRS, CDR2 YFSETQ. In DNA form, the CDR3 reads TGCGCCAGCAGCGTCGGGACTAGCCCTTTGGAGACCCAGTACTTC. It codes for CASSVGTSPLETQYF.

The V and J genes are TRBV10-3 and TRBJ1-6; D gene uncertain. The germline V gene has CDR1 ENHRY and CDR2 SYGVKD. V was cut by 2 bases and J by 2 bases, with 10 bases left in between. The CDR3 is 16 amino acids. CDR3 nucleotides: TGTGCCATCAGTGAGGACTGGTCCGCCTATAATTCACCCCTCCACTTT. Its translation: CAISEDWSAYNSPLHF.

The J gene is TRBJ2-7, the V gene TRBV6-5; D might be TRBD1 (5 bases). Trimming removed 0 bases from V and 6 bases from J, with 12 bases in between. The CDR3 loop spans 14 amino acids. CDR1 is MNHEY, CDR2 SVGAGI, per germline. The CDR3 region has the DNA TGTGCCAGCAGTTACTCGGCAGGGTGGGGCGAGCAGTACGTC. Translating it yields CASSYSAGWGEQYV.

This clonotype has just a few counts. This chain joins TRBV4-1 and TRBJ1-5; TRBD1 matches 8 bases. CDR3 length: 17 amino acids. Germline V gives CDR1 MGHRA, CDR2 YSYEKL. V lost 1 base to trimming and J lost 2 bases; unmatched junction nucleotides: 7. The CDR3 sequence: CASSQVPGGRGNQPQHF. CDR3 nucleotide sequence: TGCGCCAGCAGCCAAGTGCCAGGGGGCAGGGGCAATCAGCCCCAGCATTTT.

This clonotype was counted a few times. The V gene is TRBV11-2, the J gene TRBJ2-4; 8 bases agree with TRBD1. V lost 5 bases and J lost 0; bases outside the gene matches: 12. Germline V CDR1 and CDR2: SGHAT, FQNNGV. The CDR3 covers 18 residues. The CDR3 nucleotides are TGTGCCAGCAGCCCCGGACAGGGCTACGAGCTAGCCAAAAACATTCAGTACTTC. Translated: CASSPGQGYELAKNIQYF.

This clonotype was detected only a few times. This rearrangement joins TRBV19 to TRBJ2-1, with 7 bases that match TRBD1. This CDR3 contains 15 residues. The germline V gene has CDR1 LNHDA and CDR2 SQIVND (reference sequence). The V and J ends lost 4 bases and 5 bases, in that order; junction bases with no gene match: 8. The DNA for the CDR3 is TGTGCCAGTAGTACGTTAGACAGGGCCCACAATGAGCAGTTCTTC. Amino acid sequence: CASSTLDRAHNEQFF.

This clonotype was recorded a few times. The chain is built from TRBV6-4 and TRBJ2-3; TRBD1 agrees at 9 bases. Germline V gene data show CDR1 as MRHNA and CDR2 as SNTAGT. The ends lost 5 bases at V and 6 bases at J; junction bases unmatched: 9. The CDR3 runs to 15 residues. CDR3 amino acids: CASSSQDRGYDTQYF. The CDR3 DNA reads TGTGCCAGCAGTAGCCAGGACAGGGGTTACGATACGCAGTATTTT.

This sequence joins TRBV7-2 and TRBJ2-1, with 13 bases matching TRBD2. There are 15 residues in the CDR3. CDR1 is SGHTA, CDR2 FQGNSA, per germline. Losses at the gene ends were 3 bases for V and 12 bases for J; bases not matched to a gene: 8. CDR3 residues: CASSFRRLAGGGQFF. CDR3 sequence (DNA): TGTGCCAGCAGCTTCCGACGACTAGCGGGGGGCGGGCAGTTCTTC.

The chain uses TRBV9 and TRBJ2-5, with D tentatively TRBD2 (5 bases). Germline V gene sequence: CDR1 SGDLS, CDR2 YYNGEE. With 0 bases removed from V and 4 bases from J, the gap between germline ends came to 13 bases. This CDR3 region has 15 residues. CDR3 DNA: TGTGCCAGCAGCGTAGATTGGGGAGTCGGAGAGACCCAGTACTTC. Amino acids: CASSVDWGVGETQYF.

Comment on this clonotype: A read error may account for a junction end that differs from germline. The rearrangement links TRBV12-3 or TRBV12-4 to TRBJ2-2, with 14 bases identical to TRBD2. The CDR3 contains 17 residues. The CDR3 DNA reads TGTGCCAGCAGCCGACTAGCGGGGGGGCCGAGCACCGGGGGGCTGTTTTTT. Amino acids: CASSRLAGGPSTGGLFF.

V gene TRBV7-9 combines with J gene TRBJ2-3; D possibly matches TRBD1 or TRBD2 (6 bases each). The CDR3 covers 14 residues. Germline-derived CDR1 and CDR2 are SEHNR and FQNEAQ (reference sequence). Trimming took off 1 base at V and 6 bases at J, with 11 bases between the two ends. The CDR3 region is CASSLDVGGDTQYF. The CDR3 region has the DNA TGTGCCAGCAGCTTAGACGTCGGGGGCGATACGCAGTATTTT. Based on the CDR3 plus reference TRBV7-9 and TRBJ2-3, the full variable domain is DTGVSQNPRHKITKRGQNVTFRCDPISEHNRLYWYRQTLGQGPEFLTYFQNEAQLEKSRLLSDRFSAERPKGSFSTLEIQRTEQGDSAMYLCASSLDVGGDTQYFGPGTRLTVL.

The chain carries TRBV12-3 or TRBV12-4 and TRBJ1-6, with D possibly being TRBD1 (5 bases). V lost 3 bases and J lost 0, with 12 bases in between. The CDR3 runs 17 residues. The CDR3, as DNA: TGTGCCAGCAGTTTCGGGGGAGCCCGCTCCTATAATTCACCCCTCCACTTT. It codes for CASSFGGARSYNSPLHF.

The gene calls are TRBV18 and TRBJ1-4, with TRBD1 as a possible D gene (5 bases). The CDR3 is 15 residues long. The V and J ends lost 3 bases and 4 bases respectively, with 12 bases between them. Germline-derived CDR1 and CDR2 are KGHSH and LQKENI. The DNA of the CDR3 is TGTGCCAGCTCACCTCCGGGACTGGATAATGAAAAACTGTTTTTT. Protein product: CASSPPGLDNEKLFF.

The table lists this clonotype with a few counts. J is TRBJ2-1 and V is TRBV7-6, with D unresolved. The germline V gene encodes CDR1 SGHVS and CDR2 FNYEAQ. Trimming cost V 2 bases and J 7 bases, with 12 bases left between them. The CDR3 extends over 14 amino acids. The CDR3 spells CASSLSDLGNEQFF. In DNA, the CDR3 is TGTGCCAGCAGCTTATCCGACCTGGGGAATGAGCAGTTCTTC.

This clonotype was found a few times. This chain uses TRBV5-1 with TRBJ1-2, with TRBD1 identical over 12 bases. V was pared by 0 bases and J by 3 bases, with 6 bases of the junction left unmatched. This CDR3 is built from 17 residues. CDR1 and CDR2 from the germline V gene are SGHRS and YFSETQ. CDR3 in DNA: TGCGCCAGCAGCTTGGCCCCGGGACAGGGGGCTCACTATGGCTACACCTTC. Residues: CASSLAPGQGAHYGYTF.

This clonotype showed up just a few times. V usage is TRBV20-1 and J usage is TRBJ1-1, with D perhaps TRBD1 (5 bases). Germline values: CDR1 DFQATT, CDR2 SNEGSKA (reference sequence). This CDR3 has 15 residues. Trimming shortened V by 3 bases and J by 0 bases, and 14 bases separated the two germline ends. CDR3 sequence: CSASVVWGLNTEAFF. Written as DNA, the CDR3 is TGCAGTGCTAGTGTAGTATGGGGCCTGAACACTGAAGCTTTCTTT.

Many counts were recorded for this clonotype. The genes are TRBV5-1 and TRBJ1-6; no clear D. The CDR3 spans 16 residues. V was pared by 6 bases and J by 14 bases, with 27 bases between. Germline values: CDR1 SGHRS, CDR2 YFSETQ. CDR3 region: CASTDLMDGGLVSLHF. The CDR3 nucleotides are TGCGCCAGCACCGACCTTATGGACGGAGGATTAGTTTCCCTCCACTTT. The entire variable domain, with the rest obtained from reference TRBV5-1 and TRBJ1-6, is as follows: KAGVTQTPRYLIKTRGQQVTLSCSPISGHRSVSWYQQTPGQGLQFLFEYFSETQRNKGNFPGRFSGRQFSNSRSEMNVSTLELGDSALYLCASTDLMDGGLVSLHFGNGTRLTVT.

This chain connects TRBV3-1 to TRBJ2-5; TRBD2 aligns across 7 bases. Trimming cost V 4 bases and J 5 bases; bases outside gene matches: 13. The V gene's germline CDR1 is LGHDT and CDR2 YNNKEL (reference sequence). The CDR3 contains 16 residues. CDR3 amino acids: CASSPGTGTKGETQYF. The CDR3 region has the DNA TGTGCCAGCAGCCCGGGAACCGGGACTAAGGGGGAGACCCAGTACTTC.

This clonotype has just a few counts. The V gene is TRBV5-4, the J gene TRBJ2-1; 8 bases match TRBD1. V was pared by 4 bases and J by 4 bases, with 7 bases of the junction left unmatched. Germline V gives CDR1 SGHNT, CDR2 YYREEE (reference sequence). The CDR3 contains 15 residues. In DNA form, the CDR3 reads TGTGCCAGCAGCCTGGGTCGGGACAGGTACAATGAGCAGTTCTTC. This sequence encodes CASSLGRDRYNEQFF.

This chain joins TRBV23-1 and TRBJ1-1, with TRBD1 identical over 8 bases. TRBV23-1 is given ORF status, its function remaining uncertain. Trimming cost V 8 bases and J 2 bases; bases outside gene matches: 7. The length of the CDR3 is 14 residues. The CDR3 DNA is TGCGCCAGCGTCGTTGGACAGGGTAACACTGAAGCTTTCTTT. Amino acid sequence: CASVVGQGNTEAFF.

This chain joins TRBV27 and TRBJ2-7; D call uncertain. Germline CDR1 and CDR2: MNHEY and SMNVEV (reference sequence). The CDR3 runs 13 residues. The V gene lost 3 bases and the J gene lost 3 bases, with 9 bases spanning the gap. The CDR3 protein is CASSFSTDYEQYF. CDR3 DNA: TGTGCCAGCAGTTTCTCGACTGACTACGAGCAGTACTTC.

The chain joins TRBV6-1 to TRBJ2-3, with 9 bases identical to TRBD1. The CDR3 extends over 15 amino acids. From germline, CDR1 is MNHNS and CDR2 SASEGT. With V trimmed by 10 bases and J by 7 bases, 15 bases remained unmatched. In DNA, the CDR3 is TGTGCCACCAAAGCTTCCGGGACAGGGTTCAATACGCAGTATTTT. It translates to CATKASGTGFNTQYF.

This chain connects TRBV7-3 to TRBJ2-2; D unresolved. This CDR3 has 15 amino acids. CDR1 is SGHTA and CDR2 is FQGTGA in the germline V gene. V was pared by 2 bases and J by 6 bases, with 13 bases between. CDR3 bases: TGTGCCAGCAGCTTAGTCGGAGATGTTCCCGGGGAGCTGTTTTTT. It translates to CASSLVGDVPGELFF.

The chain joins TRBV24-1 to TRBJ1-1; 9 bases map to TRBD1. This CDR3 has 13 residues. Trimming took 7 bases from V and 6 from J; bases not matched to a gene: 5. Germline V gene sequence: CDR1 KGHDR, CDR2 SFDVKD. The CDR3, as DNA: TGTGCCACCAGGGACAGGGGAGGTTCTGAAGCTTTCTTT. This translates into CATRDRGGSEAFF.

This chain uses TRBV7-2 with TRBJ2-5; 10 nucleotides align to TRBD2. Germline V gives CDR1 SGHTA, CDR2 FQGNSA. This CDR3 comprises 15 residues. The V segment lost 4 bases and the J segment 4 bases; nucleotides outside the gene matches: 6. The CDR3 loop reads CASSSQRGGGETQYF. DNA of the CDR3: TGTGCCAGCAGCTCGCAGCGGGGGGGTGGAGAGACCCAGTACTTC.

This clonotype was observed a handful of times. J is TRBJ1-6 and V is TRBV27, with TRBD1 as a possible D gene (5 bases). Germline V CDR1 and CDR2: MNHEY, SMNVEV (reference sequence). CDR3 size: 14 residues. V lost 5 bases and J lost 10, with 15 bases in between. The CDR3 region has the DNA TGTGCCAGCAGTCCTCTGTCACAGGAGTCACCCCTCCACTTT. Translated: CASSPLSQESPLHF.